The rows below give T cell receptor beta chains drawn from one sample of a study of T-cell reconstitution after alpha-beta-depleted transplantation in children. TCRdb processed the PCR reads anew with MiXCR; each CDR3 protein has one entry. The sample lists roughly 400,000 distinct CDR3 sequences; about 40% were seen once. Specimen: PBMCs, collected before TCRalphabeta/CD19-depleted stem cell transplant. These receptors all come from a girl aged 2-10 years with aplastic anemia, due to receive a stem cell transplant. CDR3s include the opening cysteine and the closing phenylalanine or tryptophan. D genes are given only for firm matches. Clone size appears in some rows only: once, few, many, or a class for an expanded clone.

v_gene: TRBV6-5
j_gene: TRBJ1-2
d_gene: .
abundance: few
CDR3aa: CASSNPAGGRYGYTF
CDR3nt: TGTGCCAGCAGTAACCCCGCGGGAGGCCGGTATGGCTACACCTTC

v_gene: TRBV30
j_gene: TRBJ2-7
d_gene: .
abundance: .
CDR3aa: CAWQAQVPYEQYF
CDR3nt: TGTGCCTGGCAGGCACAGGTCCCCTACGAGCAGTACTTC

v_gene: TRBV29-1
j_gene: TRBJ2-3
d_gene: TRBD2
abundance: once
CDR3aa: CSVDLSGRRTDTQYF
CDR3nt: TGCAGCGTTGACCTTAGCGGGAGACGGACAGATACGCAGTATTTT

v_gene: TRBV5-1
j_gene: TRBJ2-7
d_gene: .
abundance: many
CDR3aa: CASSLEPGAGNEQYF
CDR3nt: TGCGCCAGCAGCTTGGAACCGGGGGCAGGGAACGAGCAGTACTTC

v_gene: TRBV4-3
j_gene: TRBJ2-7
d_gene: TRBD2
abundance: few
CDR3aa: CASSQGTARASGRAYEQYF
CDR3nt: TGCGCCAGCAGCCAAGGGACAGCAAGGGCTAGCGGGAGAGCCTACGAGCAGTACTTC

v_gene: TRBV6-5
j_gene: TRBJ2-7
d_gene: .
abundance: many
CDR3aa: CASSYSAGGSYEQYF
CDR3nt: TGTGCCAGCAGTTACTCAGCCGGGGGCTCCTACGAGCAGTACTTC

v_gene: TRBV5-1
j_gene: TRBJ2-7
d_gene: TRBD2
abundance: many
CDR3aa: CASSYSGTPPHEQYF
CDR3nt: TGCGCCAGCAGCTATAGCGGGACACCTCCGCACGAGCAGTACTTC

v_gene: TRBV15
j_gene: TRBJ2-7
d_gene: .
abundance: .
CDR3aa: CAPSGTYEQYF
CDR3nt: TGTGCCCCGAGTGGTACCTACGAGCAGTACTTC

v_gene: TRBV20-1
j_gene: TRBJ2-7
d_gene: .
abundance: .
CDR3aa: CSAGIADAYEQYF
CDR3nt: TGCAGTGCTGGTATAGCGGACGCTTACGAGCAGTACTTC

v_gene: TRBV5-1
j_gene: TRBJ2-1
d_gene: TRBD2
abundance: .
CDR3aa: CASSLALAGEWEQFF
CDR3nt: TGCGCCAGCAGCTTGGCTCTAGCGGGAGAATGGGAGCAGTTCTTC

v_gene: TRBV7-2
j_gene: TRBJ2-1
d_gene: TRBD2
abundance: .
CDR3aa: CASSRSLAGDNEQFF
CDR3nt: TGTGCCAGCAGCCGCTCACTAGCGGGGGACAATGAGCAGTTCTTC

v_gene: TRBV20-1
j_gene: TRBJ2-3
d_gene: TRBD2
abundance: many
CDR3aa: CSARLAGDTQYF
CDR3nt: TGCAGTGCGAGACTAGCGGGAGATACGCAGTATTTT

v_gene: TRBV20-1
j_gene: TRBJ1-1
d_gene: .
abundance: .
CDR3aa: CSASAAYTEAFF
CDR3nt: TGCAGTGCTAGTGCCGCATACACTGAAGCTTTCTTT

v_gene: TRBV6-1
j_gene: TRBJ2-2
d_gene: TRBD2
abundance: .
CDR3aa: CASMERGWGGELFF
CDR3nt: TGTGCCAGCATGGAGCGGGGGTGGGGCGGGGAGCTGTTTTTT

v_gene: TRBV14
j_gene: TRBJ2-1
d_gene: .
abundance: few
CDR3aa: CASSQVGTLNEQFF
CDR3nt: TGTGCCAGCAGCCAAGTAGGGACCCTAAATGAGCAGTTCTTC

v_gene: TRBV20-1
j_gene: TRBJ1-1
d_gene: .
abundance: .
CDR3aa: CSATGTLNTEAFF
CDR3nt: TGCAGTGCTACCGGGACGTTGAACACTGAAGCTTTCTTT

v_gene: TRBV5-5
j_gene: TRBJ2-1
d_gene: TRBD2
abundance: many
CDR3aa: CASSFSGLAGMNEQFF
CDR3nt: TGTGCCAGCAGCTTCTCGGGACTAGCGGGAATGAATGAGCAGTTCTTC

v_gene: TRBV24-1
j_gene: TRBJ2-3
d_gene: .
abundance: .
CDR3aa: CATKRDTQYF
CDR3nt: TGTGCCACCAAGAGGGATACGCAGTATTTT

v_gene: TRBV27
j_gene: TRBJ2-5
d_gene: .
abundance: few
CDR3aa: CASSLSGPATLQETQYF
CDR3nt: TGTGCCAGCAGTTTATCAGGGCCCGCGACACTACAGGAGACCCAGTACTTC

v_gene: TRBV2
j_gene: TRBJ2-2
d_gene: TRBD1
abundance: many
CDR3aa: CASRYRGTGELFF
CDR3nt: TGTGCCAGCCGATACAGGGGCACCGGGGAGCTGTTTTTT

v_gene: TRBV5-6
j_gene: TRBJ2-7
d_gene: .
abundance: few
CDR3aa: CASSLRTAYSYEQYF
CDR3nt: TGTGCCAGCAGCCTGAGGACTGCCTACTCCTACGAGCAGTACTTC

v_gene: TRBV20-1
j_gene: TRBJ1-1
d_gene: TRBD1
abundance: few
CDR3aa: CSTTGEVNTEAFF
CDR3nt: TGCAGTACCACAGGGGAGGTGAACACTGAAGCTTTCTTT

v_gene: TRBV6-5
j_gene: TRBJ1-6
d_gene: TRBD1
abundance: .
CDR3aa: CASSYGTGSSPLHF
CDR3nt: TGTGCCAGCAGTTACGGGACAGGGAGCTCACCCCTCCACTTT

v_gene: TRBV29-1
j_gene: TRBJ1-1
d_gene: TRBD1
abundance: few
CDR3aa: CSTRQGPLNTEAFF
CDR3nt: TGCAGCACGAGACAGGGGCCCCTAAACACTGAAGCTTTCTTT

v_gene: TRBV15
j_gene: TRBJ2-2
d_gene: TRBD2
abundance: many
CDR3aa: CATSRSGSGRATGELFF
CDR3nt: TGTGCCACCAGCAGATCTGGAAGCGGGAGGGCCACCGGGGAGCTGTTTTTT